One sample yielded the 18 T cell receptor beta chains listed below, sequenced in a study of blood T cell repertoires in COVID-19. Using immunoSEQ multiplex PCR, the repertoire was profiled, and TCRdb retains in-frame clones only, with some absent. The sample has about 310,000 clones, 87% seen once. Sequencing was carried out using PBMCs or T cells enriched from blood (not recorded which). All receptors derive from a woman aged 18-29 years who had recovered from COVID-19.

In its sample, this clone was seen a few times. The chain carries TRBV5-6 and TRBJ1-1; perhaps TRBD1 as D (5 bases). The CDR3 runs 12 residues. The germline V gene encodes CDR1 SGHDT and CDR2 YYEEEE. V lost 3 bases and J lost 3, with 6 bases in between. CDR3 in DNA: TGTGCCAGCAGCTCGGGGGACACTGAAGCTTTCTTT. Protein sequence: CASSSGDTEAFF.

This rearrangement joins TRBV27 to TRBJ1-6; D unresolved. Trimming cost V 2 bases and J 9 bases, with 5 bases left between them. This CDR3 contains 12 residues. Germline V gives CDR1 MNHEY, CDR2 SMNVEV (reference sequence). CDR3: CASSLTGSPLHF. CDR3 DNA sequence: TGTGCCAGCAGTTTAACGGGTTCACCCCTCCACTTT.

This clone was recorded only once. The genes are TRBV5-1 and TRBJ1-6; D perhaps matches TRBD1 (5 bases). The germline V and J ends were trimmed by 5 bases and 10 bases, with 19 bases remaining between them. The length of the CDR3 is 15 residues. CDR1 and CDR2 (germline): SGHRS, YFSETQ. The chain's CDR3 is CASSRAQTAASPLHF. The DNA for the CDR3 is TGCGCCAGCAGTCGCGCCCAGACAGCCGCATCACCCCTCCACTTT.

The chain employs TRBV7-3 and TRBJ2-7, with D maybe TRBD1 (5 bases). Trimming stripped 3 bases from V and 6 bases from J, with 18 bases between. Germline assignment: CDR1 SGHTA and CDR2 FQGTGA. The CDR3 has 15 residues. CDR3 sequence: CASSFSGRVGSEQYF. CDR3 DNA: TGTGCCAGCAGCTTTTCGGGCAGGGTCGGCAGCGAGCAGTACTTC.

The gene calls are TRBV7-2 and TRBJ2-7, with 10 bases that match TRBD2. This CDR3 comprises 18 residues. Unmatched junction bases numbered 11, after V lost 1 base and J lost 2 bases. The V gene's germline CDR1 is SGHTA and CDR2 FQGNSA. CDR3 sequence: CASSLGLAGPSTPYEQYF. DNA of the CDR3: TGTGCCAGCAGCTTAGGACTAGCGGGTCCCTCTACCCCCTACGAGCAGTACTTC.

The rearrangement links TRBV7-3 to TRBJ2-3, with a weak D call TRBD1 (5 bases). V lost 3 bases and J lost 1, with 8 bases in between. The V gene's germline CDR1 is SGHTA and CDR2 FQGTGA. This CDR3 has 14 amino acids. The CDR3 DNA follows: TGTGCCAGCAGCTTTGACAGAGGCACAGATACGCAGTATTTT. Its protein is CASSFDRGTDTQYF.

This chain links TRBV10-3 with TRBJ2-7; possibly TRBD1 for D (6 bases). V was shortened by 7 bases and J by 0 bases, with 13 bases between the two germline ends. From germline, CDR1 is ENHRY and CDR2 SYGVKD. The CDR3 length is 14 residues. CDR3 loop: CAIKKSDSSYEQYF. Here the CDR3 DNA reads TGTGCCATCAAGAAATCGGACAGCTCCTACGAGCAGTACTTC.

This clone showed up just a few times. The V and J genes are TRBV6-2 or TRBV6-3 and TRBJ2-2, with 7 bases identical to TRBD1. The ends lost 5 bases at V and 4 bases at J; junction bases unmatched: 4. The germline CDR1 and CDR2 sequences are MNHEY and SVGEGT. The CDR3 has 14 amino acids. The CDR3 here is CASSRGQPTGELFF. The CDR3 DNA follows: TGTGCCAGCAGTCGGGGACAGCCCACCGGGGAGCTGTTTTTT.

A note on this clone: At the DNA level, this CDR3 is encoded by other sequences in the same sample as well. The chain has TRBV27 and TRBJ1-1, with D possibly TRBD1 on 5 matching bases. The CDR3 spans 13 residues. Germline lookup yields CDR1 MNHEY and CDR2 SMNVEV (reference sequence). Trimming took off 0 bases at V and 5 bases at J, with 7 bases between the two ends. The CDR3 bases are TGTGCCAGCAGTTTATCCAGGGATACTGAAGCTTTCTTT. It translates to CASSLSRDTEAFF.

This clone was observed a single time. The chain links TRBV18 to TRBJ1-3; D perhaps matches TRBD1 (6 bases). The germline V and J ends were trimmed by 4 bases and 0 bases, with 10 bases remaining between them. Per the germline V gene, CDR1 is KGHSH and CDR2 is LQKENI. This CDR3 comprises 15 residues. In DNA form, the CDR3 reads TGTGCCAGCTCACGAGAGGACAGCTCTGGAAACACCATATATTTT. Translating gives CASSREDSSGNTIYF. The entire variable domain, with the rest obtained from reference TRBV18 and TRBJ1-3, is as follows: NAGVMQNPRHLVRRRGQEARLRCSPMKGHSHVYWYRQLPEEGLKFMVYLQKENIIDESGMPKERFSAEFPKEGPSILRIQQVVRGDSAAYFCASSREDSSGNTIYFGEGSWLTVV.

This chain connects TRBV6-5 to TRBJ1-4; no firm D call. From germline, CDR1 is MNHEY and CDR2 SVGAGI. Trimming cost V 0 bases and J 8 bases, with 7 bases left between them. This CDR3 spans 13 amino acids. The CDR3 region has the DNA TGTGCCAGCAGTTACTCGCTGGAGGAAAAACTGTTTTTT. It specifies CASSYSLEEKLFF.

The V and J genes are TRBV28 and TRBJ2-7, with D uncertain. Deletions cut 7 bases from V and 0 bases from J, with 13 bases between. This CDR3 has 14 amino acids. From germline, CDR1 is MDHEN and CDR2 SYDVKM. The CDR3 nucleotides read TGTGCCAGCATTCCTGGCAGACTCTCCTACGAGCAGTACTTC. This encodes CASIPGRLSYEQYF.

The chain employs TRBV19 and TRBJ1-2; D may be TRBD1 (5 bases). Germline V gene sequence: CDR1 LNHDA, CDR2 SQIVND (reference sequence). V was pared by 6 bases and J by 1 base, with 15 bases between. There are 15 residues in the CDR3. Here the CDR3 reads CASSRTAGLNYGYTF. CDR3 nucleotides: TGTGCCAGTAGCCGAACGGCAGGGCTTAACTATGGCTACACCTTC.

The sample holds one count of this clone. This rearrangement joins TRBV7-2 to TRBJ2-7; the match to TRBD1 covers 11 bases. This CDR3 region has 17 residues. The germline CDR1 and CDR2 sequences are SGHTA and FQGNSA. Unmatched junction bases numbered 11, after V lost 1 base and J lost 6 bases. The CDR3 bases are TGTGCCAGCAGCTTAGTATGGTGGGGGACAGGGGGTGGCGAGCAGTACTTC. Its translation: CASSLVWWGTGGGEQYF.

This clone was counted a few times. The CDR3 DNA reads as TGTGCCAGCAGCTTAGACATCAACACCGGGGAGCTGTTTTTT. Residues: CASSLDINTGELFF. The genes are TRBV7-7 and TRBJ2-2, with no clear D. V lost 1 base and J lost 2, with 5 bases in between. Germline V CDR1 and CDR2: SSHAT, FNYEAQ (reference sequence). This CDR3 has 14 residues.

Of note for this clone: Other DNA variants within this sample encode the same CDR3. The V call is TRBV5-1, the J call TRBJ1-2; 9 bases agree with TRBD1. Per germline, CDR1 SGHRS and CDR2 YFSETQ. J lost 8 bases, V lost 4 bases, and 3 bases had no gene match. The CDR3 has 12 residues. CDR3 amino acids: CASSLGQGGYTF. The DNA for the CDR3 is TGCGCCAGCAGCCTAGGACAGGGGGGCTACACCTTC.

In its sample, this clone was seen once. The CDR3 reads CASSHPSGSGGTQSTDTQYF. The CDR3 nucleotides are TGTGCCAGCAGCCACCCTTCGGGTAGCGGGGGGACTCAAAGCACAGATACGCAGTATTTT. This sequence joins TRBV5-4 and TRBJ2-3, with 10 nucleotides matching TRBD2. V was pared by 4 bases and J by 0 bases, with 17 bases of the junction left unmatched. The CDR3 length is 20 residues. Germline CDR1 reads SGHNT; CDR2 reads YYREEE (reference sequence).

This clone appeared a single time. The chain employs TRBV9 and TRBJ2-5, with 11 bases fitting TRBD2. The CDR3 runs 17 residues. Germline CDR1 is SGDLS and CDR2 is YYNGEE. V trimming: 0 bases; J trimming: 4 bases; junction bases outside the gene matches: 8. The CDR3 DNA reads TGTGCCAGCAGCGTAGGAGTCTCAGGGACTAGCGGAGAGACCCAGTACTTC. It translates to CASSVGVSGTSGETQYF.